The TCR beta chain described here comes from a study of blood T cell repertoires in COVID-19. Per the study methods: How many nucleated cells were present was estimated from reference gene primer amplification. TCRdb keeps only in-frame clones here, not all; method: immunoSEQ multiplex PCR. Clone size and the V and J calls come from that table; the DNA yielded D and trimming. In the table there are 100,000 to 110,000 clones, approximately 80% of which are singletons. V was pared by 0 bases and J by 0 bases, with 6 bases between. Per germline, CDR1 MNHNY and CDR2 SVGAGI (reference sequence). The CDR3 is made up of 14 amino acids.

This clonotype was obtained from a man aged 65 to 79 with active or convalescent COVID-19. The sequencing input was peripheral blood. The chain links TRBV6-6 to TRBJ2-7; a possible D gene is TRBD1 (5 bases). The CDR3 loop is CASSYSGASYEQYF. The CDR3 region has the DNA TGTGCCAGCAGTTACTCAGGGGCCTCCTACGAGCAGTACTTC.